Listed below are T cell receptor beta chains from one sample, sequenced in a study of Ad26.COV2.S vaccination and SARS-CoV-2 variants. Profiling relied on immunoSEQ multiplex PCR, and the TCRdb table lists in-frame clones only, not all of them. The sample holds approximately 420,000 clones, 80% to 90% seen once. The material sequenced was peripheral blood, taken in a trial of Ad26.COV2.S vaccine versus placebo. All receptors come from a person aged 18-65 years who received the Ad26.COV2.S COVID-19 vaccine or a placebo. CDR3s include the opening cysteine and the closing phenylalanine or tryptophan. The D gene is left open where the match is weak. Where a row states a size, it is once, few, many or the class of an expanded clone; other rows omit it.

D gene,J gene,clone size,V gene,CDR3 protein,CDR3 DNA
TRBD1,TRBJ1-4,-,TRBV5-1,CASSATGEANEKLFF,TGCGCCAGCAGCGCTACAGGGGAGGCTAATGAAAAACTGTTTTTT
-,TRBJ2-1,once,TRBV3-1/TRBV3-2,CASSQDQGKGGEQFF,TGTGCCAGCAGCCAAGACCAGGGGAAAGGGGGTGAGCAGTTCTTC
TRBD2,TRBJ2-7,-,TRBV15,CATSRDRGGEQYF,TGTGCCACCAGCAGAGATCGGGGGGGAGAGCAGTACTTC
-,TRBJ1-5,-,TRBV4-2,CASSHTDPTVQPQHF,TGTGCCAGCAGCCACACGGACCCGACGGTTCAGCCCCAGCATTTT
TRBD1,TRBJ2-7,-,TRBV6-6,CASSQQGNEQYF,TGTGCCAGCAGTCAACAGGGGAACGAGCAGTACTTC
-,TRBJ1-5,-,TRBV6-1,CASSEAGSINQPQHF,TGTGCCAGCAGTGAAGCCGGGTCCATTAATCAGCCCCAGCATTTT
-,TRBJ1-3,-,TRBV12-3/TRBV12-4,CASSIQGNTIYF,TGTGCCAGCAGTATCCAGGGAAACACCATATATTTT
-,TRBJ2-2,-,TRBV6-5,CASRPYRSYTGELFF,TGTGCCAGCAGACCCTACAGGTCCTACACCGGGGAGCTGTTTTTT
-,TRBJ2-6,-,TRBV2,CASSPLAPGSGANVLTF,TGTGCCAGCAGCCCCTTAGCTCCCGGCTCTGGGGCCAACGTCCTGACTTTC
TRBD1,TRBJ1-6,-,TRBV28,CASAGQGLTRNSPLHF,TGTGCTTCGGCGGGACAGGGGCTTACTAGGAATTCACCCCTCCACTTT
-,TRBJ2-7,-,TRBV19,CASSIGNHYEQYF,TGTGCCAGTAGTATAGGGAACCACTACGAGCAGTACTTC
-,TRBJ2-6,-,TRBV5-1,CASGQDSGANVLTF,TGCGCCAGCGGACAAGACTCTGGGGCCAACGTCCTGACTTTC
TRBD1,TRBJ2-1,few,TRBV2,CASSRTGWAEQFF,TGTGCCAGCAGTCGGACAGGGTGGGCTGAGCAGTTCTTC
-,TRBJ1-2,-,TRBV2,CASRETYGYTF,TGTGCCAGCAGAGAGACCTATGGCTACACCTTC
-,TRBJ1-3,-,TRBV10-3,CAISEWQRALSGNTIYF,TGTGCCATCAGTGAGTGGCAGCGGGCACTTTCTGGAAACACCATATATTTT
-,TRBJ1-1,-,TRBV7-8,CASSSGPRGEAFF,TGTGCCAGCAGCTCCGGGCCTAGAGGGGAAGCTTTCTTT
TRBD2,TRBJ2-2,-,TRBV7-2,CASSRRLAGGLGTGELFF,TGTGCCAGCAGCCGCCGACTAGCGGGGGGGCTGGGCACCGGGGAGCTGTTTTTT
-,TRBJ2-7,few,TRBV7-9,CASSLRPYEQYF,TGTGCCAGCAGCCTAAGGCCCTACGAGCAGTACTTC
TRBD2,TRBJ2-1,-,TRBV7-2,CASSLTSGTLGQFF,TGTGCCAGCAGCTTAACTAGCGGGACCCTTGGGCAGTTCTTC
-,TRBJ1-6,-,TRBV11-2,CASSLAGGYSPLHF,TGTGCCAGCAGCTTAGCGGGGGGGTATTCACCCCTCCACTTT
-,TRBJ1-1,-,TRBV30,CAWSVPQRDTEAFF,TGTGCCTGGAGTGTACCTCAAAGGGACACTGAAGCTTTCTTT
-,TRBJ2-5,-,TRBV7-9,CASSSRGQETQYF,TGTGCCAGCAGCTCCCGCGGGCAGGAGACCCAGTACTTC
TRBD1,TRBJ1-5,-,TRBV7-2,CASSRTGGGWSNQPQHF,TGTGCCAGCAGTCGGACAGGGGGCGGCTGGAGCAATCAGCCCCAGCATTTT
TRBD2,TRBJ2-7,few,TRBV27,CASSLAGASTKYF,TGTGCCAGCAGTCTAGCGGGGGCCTCAACGAAGTACTTC
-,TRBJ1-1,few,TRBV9,CASSTSPSNTEAFF,TGTGCCAGCAGCACGTCCCCGTCAAACACTGAAGCTTTCTTT
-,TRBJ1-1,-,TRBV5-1,CASSLAVPPNTEAFF,TGCGCCAGCAGCTTGGCCGTACCCCCGAACACTGAAGCTTTCTTT
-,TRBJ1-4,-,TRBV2,CASSEVSGEVGKLFF,TGTGCCAGCAGTGAAGTTTCGGGGGAGGTTGGAAAACTGTTTTTT
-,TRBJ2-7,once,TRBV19,CASSIVHGSYEQYF,TGTGCCAGTAGTATAGTTCACGGCTCCTACGAGCAGTACTTC
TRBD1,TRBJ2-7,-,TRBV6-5,CASRLTGTGAAEQYF,TGTGCCAGCAGACTAACCGGGACAGGGGCAGCCGAGCAGTACTTC
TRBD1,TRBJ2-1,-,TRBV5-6,CASSLGQGSYNEQFF,TGTGCCAGCAGCTTAGGACAGGGGTCCTACAATGAGCAGTTCTTC
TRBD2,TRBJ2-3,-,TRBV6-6,CASSSSGVPDTQYF,TGTGCCAGCAGTTCTAGCGGGGTCCCAGATACGCAGTATTTT
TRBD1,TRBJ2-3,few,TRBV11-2,CASRTGITDTQYF,TGTGCCAGTAGGACAGGGATCACAGATACGCAGTATTTT
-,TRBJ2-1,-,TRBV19,CASSPLTAYNEQFF,TGTGCCAGTAGTCCCCTGACGGCGTACAATGAGCAGTTCTTC
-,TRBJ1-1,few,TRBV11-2,CASRPVWGRGTEAFF,TGTGCCAGCAGACCCGTCTGGGGGCGAGGCACTGAAGCTTTCTTT
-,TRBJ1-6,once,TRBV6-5,CASTRDPSYHSPLHF,TGTGCCAGCACCAGGGACCCCTCGTATCATTCACCCCTCCACTTT
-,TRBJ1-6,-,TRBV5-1,CASSLGGALSSPLHF,TGCGCCAGCAGCTTGGGAGGGGCGCTTAGCTCACCCCTCCACTTT
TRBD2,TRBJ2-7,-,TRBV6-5,CASSRGTSGEYEQYF,TGTGCCAGCAGCCGAGGGACTAGCGGGGAATACGAGCAGTACTTC
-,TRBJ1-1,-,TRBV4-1,CASSSRGVNTEAFF,TGCGCCAGCAGCTCACGTGGGGTAAACACTGAAGCTTTCTTT
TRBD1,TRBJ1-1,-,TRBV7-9,CASSFGQGEAFF,TGTGCCAGCAGCTTTGGACAGGGGGAAGCTTTCTTT
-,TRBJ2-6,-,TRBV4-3,CASSQEGLGATGANVLTF,TGCGCCAGCAGCCAAGAGGGACTGGGGGCGACTGGGGCCAACGTCCTGACTTTC
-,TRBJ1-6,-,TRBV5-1,CASSLEGIRSPLHF,TGCGCCAGCAGCTTGGAAGGGATCCGTTCACCCCTCCACTTT
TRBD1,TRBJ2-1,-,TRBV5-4,CASSKGQDNEQFF,TGTGCCAGCAGCAAGGGACAGGACAATGAGCAGTTCTTC
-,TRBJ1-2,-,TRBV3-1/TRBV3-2,CASSQTSGAHGYTF,TGTGCCAGCAGCCAAACCTCAGGGGCGCATGGCTACACCTTC
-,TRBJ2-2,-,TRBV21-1,CASSKAGTGELVNTGELFF,TGTGCCAGCAGCAAAGCAGGGACAGGGGAACTTGTGAACACCGGGGAGCTGTTTTTT
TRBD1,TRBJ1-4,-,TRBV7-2,CASSLGGTGEKLFF,TGTGCCAGCAGCTTAGGGGGGACAGGGGAAAAACTGTTTTTT
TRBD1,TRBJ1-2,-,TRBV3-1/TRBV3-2,CASSLGRGAHGYTF,TGTGCCAGCAGCCTTGGCAGGGGGGCTCATGGCTACACCTTC
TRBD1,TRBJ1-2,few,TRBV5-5,CASSPPPWDRGLYFYGYTF,TGTGCCAGCAGCCCCCCCCCGTGGGACAGGGGGCTCTATTTCTATGGCTACACCTTC
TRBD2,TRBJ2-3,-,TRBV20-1,CSASTRLPLGTSGGESTDTQYF,TGCAGTGCTAGTACCCGACTCCCGCTCGGGACTAGCGGGGGAGAAAGCACAGATACGCAGTATTTT